The rows below give T cell receptor beta chains drawn from one sample of a study of shared clonotypes between healthy human individuals. Using immunoSEQ multiplex PCR, the repertoire was profiled, and TCRdb retains in-frame clones only, with some absent. The table includes about 2 million clones, about 95% detected once. The specimen sequenced was naive CD8+ T cells sorted from blood. The receptors were sampled from a young man in good health. Each CDR3 is given without its conserved first and last residue. Size values are once, few and many counts, or a class for expanded clones, and some rows have none.

v_gene: TRBV4-1; j_gene: TRBJ2-7; abundance: -; CDR3aa: ASSLSGTGVDEQY
v_gene: TRBV5-4; j_gene: TRBJ2-7; abundance: -; CDR3aa: ASSLGGVEQY
v_gene: TRBV6-6; j_gene: TRBJ2-7; abundance: -; CDR3aa: ASSRGQAYEQY
v_gene: TRBV7-6; j_gene: TRBJ2-2; abundance: -; CDR3aa: ASSLDSGVTGELF
v_gene: TRBV2; j_gene: TRBJ2-7; abundance: -; CDR3aa: ASEPGQGVNEQY
v_gene: TRBV28; j_gene: TRBJ2-2; abundance: -; CDR3aa: ASSPHSPAGELF
v_gene: TRBV19; j_gene: TRBJ2-2; abundance: -; CDR3aa: ASSIDLTGGSTGELF
v_gene: TRBV11-2; j_gene: TRBJ2-3; abundance: -; CDR3aa: ASSLGGSSGRAPPDTQY
v_gene: TRBV27; j_gene: TRBJ1-1; abundance: once; CDR3aa: ASRLLGAEAF
v_gene: TRBV13; j_gene: TRBJ2-2; abundance: -; CDR3aa: ASSLRPVEAGELF
v_gene: TRBV4-1; j_gene: TRBJ2-4; abundance: -; CDR3aa: ASSQETGVARNIQY
v_gene: TRBV19; j_gene: TRBJ2-7; abundance: -; CDR3aa: ASREGLSYEQY
v_gene: TRBV30; j_gene: TRBJ1-1; abundance: -; CDR3aa: AWSGQSEAF
v_gene: TRBV29-1; j_gene: TRBJ2-6; abundance: -; CDR3aa: SVLAGDSPGANVLT
v_gene: TRBV7-9; j_gene: TRBJ1-4; abundance: -; CDR3aa: ASSLVVGRITNEKLF
v_gene: TRBV30; j_gene: TRBJ1-1; abundance: -; CDR3aa: ASKRNTEAF
v_gene: TRBV27; j_gene: TRBJ1-5; abundance: -; CDR3aa: ASSLSIGQPQH
v_gene: TRBV5-1; j_gene: TRBJ2-7; abundance: -; CDR3aa: ASSLDPRGEQY
v_gene: TRBV6-1; j_gene: TRBJ2-7; abundance: -; CDR3aa: ASSEAGYEQY
v_gene: TRBV12-5; j_gene: TRBJ2-7; abundance: -; CDR3aa: ASGLGLGGYEQY
v_gene: TRBV29-1; j_gene: TRBJ2-1; abundance: -; CDR3aa: SVGPGLAGTYSYNEQF
v_gene: TRBV28; j_gene: TRBJ1-5; abundance: -; CDR3aa: ATKMVDSNQPQH
v_gene: TRBV9; j_gene: TRBJ2-7; abundance: -; CDR3aa: ASSPRTGEEQY
v_gene: TRBV5-1; j_gene: TRBJ2-3; abundance: -; CDR3aa: ASSPNRDRPDTQY
v_gene: TRBV4-1; j_gene: TRBJ2-2; abundance: once; CDR3aa: ASSPNPSPQTGELF
v_gene: TRBV11-2; j_gene: TRBJ1-1; abundance: -; CDR3aa: ASSLRRTGRGDYTEAF
v_gene: TRBV27; j_gene: TRBJ1-5; abundance: -; CDR3aa: ASSSGYSNQPQH
v_gene: TRBV9; j_gene: TRBJ2-3; abundance: -; CDR3aa: ASSENRDWDTDTQY
v_gene: TRBV5-1; j_gene: TRBJ1-4; abundance: -; CDR3aa: ASSLEGSTNEKLF
v_gene: TRBV5-4; j_gene: TRBJ2-7; abundance: -; CDR3aa: ASSSPPKRSEQY
v_gene: TRBV28; j_gene: TRBJ1-1; abundance: -; CDR3aa: ASADSGEAF
v_gene: TRBV2; j_gene: TRBJ1-5; abundance: -; CDR3aa: ASRVRGSSNQPQH